This T cell receptor (beta chain) was documented in a study of blood T cell repertoires in COVID-19. The wider study: COVID-19 samples, acute and convalescent, were from the United States, Italy and Spain. Nucleic acid was either cDNA or gDNA, and it came from T cells, B-cell-depleted T cells, or PBMCs.

Germline assignment: CDR1 LGHDT and CDR2 YNNKEL (reference sequence). CDR3 size: 13 residues. The J segment lost 5 bases and the V segment lost 4 bases, leaving 4 bases of the junction unmatched. Profiled with immunoSEQ multiplex PCR; TCRdb holds only in-frame clones, not every one. The sample has 90,000 or so clones; over 70% are singletons. The clonotype originates from an older man with active or convalescent COVID-19. The V and J genes are TRBV3-1 (or the pseudogene TRBV3-2) and TRBJ2-5; the match to TRBD1 covers 7 bases. The sequenced sample was peripheral blood. This CDR3 reads CASSRQGGETQYF. Here the CDR3 DNA reads TGTGCCAGCAGCCGACAGGGTGGGGAGACCCAGTACTTC.